This entry features one T cell receptor (beta chain) sequence. The source of the sample is a study of blood T cell repertoires in COVID-19. About the study: From the United States, Italy and Spain came samples of acute and convalescent COVID-19.

The data were produced by immunoSEQ multiplex PCR, yet TCRdb's version contains in-frame clones alone and is incomplete. The sample consists of about 190,000 clones, about 86% of them appearing once. Germline values: CDR1 LNHDA, CDR2 SQIVND (reference sequence). The CDR3 covers 12 residues. V was trimmed by 4 bases and J by 6 bases, leaving 7 bases between them. The chain joins TRBV19 to TRBJ2-1; weak D call: TRBD2 (6 bases). Source material: peripheral blood. The sequence was collected from a woman younger than 30 who had recovered from COVID-19. The CDR3, as DNA: TGTGCCAGTAGTACTAGCGCCAATGAGCAGTTCTTC. Its protein is CASSTSANEQFF.